The TCR beta chain under discussion was sequenced for a study of blood T cell repertoires in COVID-19. Overall study: From T cells, B-cell-depleted T cells, or PBMCs came the material, which was cDNA or gDNA.

This CDR3 has 11 residues. V was pared by 6 bases and J by 2 bases, with 3 bases between. Per the germline V gene, CDR1 is MDHEN and CDR2 is SYDVKM. The method was immunoSEQ multiplex PCR; TCRdb's version includes in-frame clones alone and lacks a portion of them. This sample has 150,000 to 160,000 clones; roughly nine tenths occur once, and the top ten carry about 15%. This TCR came from a woman in her thirties or forties with acute or convalescent COVID-19. J is TRBJ2-3 and V is TRBV28; D not certain. Material for sequencing was peripheral blood. CDR3 loop: CASSFTDTQYF. CDR3 bases: TGTGCCAGCAGCTTCACAGATACGCAGTATTTT.